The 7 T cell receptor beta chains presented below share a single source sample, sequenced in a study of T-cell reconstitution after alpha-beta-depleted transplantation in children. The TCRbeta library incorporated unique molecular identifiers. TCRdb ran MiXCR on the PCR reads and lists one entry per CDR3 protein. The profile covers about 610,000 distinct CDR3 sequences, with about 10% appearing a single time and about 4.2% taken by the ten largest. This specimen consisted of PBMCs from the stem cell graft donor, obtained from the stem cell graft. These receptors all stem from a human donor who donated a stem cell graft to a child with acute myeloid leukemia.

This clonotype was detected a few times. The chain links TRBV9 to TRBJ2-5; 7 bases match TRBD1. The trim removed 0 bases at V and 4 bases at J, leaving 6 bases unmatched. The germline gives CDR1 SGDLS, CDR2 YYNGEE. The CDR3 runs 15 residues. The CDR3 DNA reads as TGTGCCAGCAGCGTAGTAGGGACAGAATTAGAGACCCAGTACTTC. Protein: CASSVVGTELETQYF.

CDR3 sequence: CASSLAALAVATDTQYF. Written as DNA, the CDR3 is TGTGCCAGCAGCTTAGCGGCCCTAGCGGTCGCCACAGATACGCAGTATTTT. This rearrangement joins TRBV7-2 to TRBJ2-3; TRBD2 matches 7 bases. CDR3 length: 17 amino acids. Germline V CDR1 and CDR2: SGHTA, FQGNSA. J lost 2 bases, V lost 0 bases, and 8 bases had no gene match.

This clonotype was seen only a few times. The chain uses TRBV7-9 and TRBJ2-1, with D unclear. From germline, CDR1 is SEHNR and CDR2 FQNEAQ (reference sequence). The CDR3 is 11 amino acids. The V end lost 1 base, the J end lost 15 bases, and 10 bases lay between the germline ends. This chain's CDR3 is CASSLDGAPFF. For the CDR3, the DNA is TGTGCCAGCAGCTTAGACGGTGCGCCGTTCTTC.

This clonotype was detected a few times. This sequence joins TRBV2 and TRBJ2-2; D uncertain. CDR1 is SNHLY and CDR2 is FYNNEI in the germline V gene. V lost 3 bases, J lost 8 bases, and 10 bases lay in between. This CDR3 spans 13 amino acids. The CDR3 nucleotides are TGTGCCAGCAGTGATCGCAGCATAGGGGAGCTGTTTTTT. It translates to CASSDRSIGELFF.

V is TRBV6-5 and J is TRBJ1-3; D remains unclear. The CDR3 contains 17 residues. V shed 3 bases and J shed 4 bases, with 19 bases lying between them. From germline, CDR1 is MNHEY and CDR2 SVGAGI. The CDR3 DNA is TGTGCCAGCAGTTATATTCGGTCTCGGAGTTCAGGAAACACCATATATTTT. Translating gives CASSYIRSRSSGNTIYF.

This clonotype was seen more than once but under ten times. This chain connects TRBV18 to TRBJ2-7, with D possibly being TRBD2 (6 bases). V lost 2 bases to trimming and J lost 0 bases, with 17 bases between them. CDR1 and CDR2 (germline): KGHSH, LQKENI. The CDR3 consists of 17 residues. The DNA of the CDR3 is TGTGCCAGCTCACCAAACTTTAGCGGCAGACTCTCCTACGAGCAGTACTTC. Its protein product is CASSPNFSGRLSYEQYF.

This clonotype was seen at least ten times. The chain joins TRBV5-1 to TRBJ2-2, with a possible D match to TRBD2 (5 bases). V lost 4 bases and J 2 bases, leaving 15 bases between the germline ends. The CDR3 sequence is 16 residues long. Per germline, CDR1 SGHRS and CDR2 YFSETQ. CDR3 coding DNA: TGCGCCAGCAGCCCAGGACTTGCAGAAAACACCGGGGAGCTGTTTTTT. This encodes CASSPGLAENTGELFF.